This T cell receptor beta chain is from a study of cytomegalovirus exposure and HLA in healthy donors. Study results and caveats: Investigators reported under 200 TCR beta chains as tied to cytomegalovirus. Reportedly, fewer N-insertions than the approximately 610-donor mean appeared in an Asian-associated ancestry cluster in a later analysis.

A note on this clone: Its antigen is undetermined.

The germline V gene has CDR1 MDHEN and CDR2 SYDVKM. Trimming removed 3 bases from V and 6 bases from J; junction bases left unmatched: 10. The CDR3 contains 16 residues. In the PCR, 60 Vbeta and 13 Jbeta primers were used. Generated by immunoSEQ multiplex PCR, the TCRdb table keeps only in-frame clones and is missing some. The table has 150,000 to 200,000 clones, roughly 77% seen once; the top ten hold more than 1.5%. The sequencing input was PBMCs. The TCR was taken from a woman aged 45 to 65 in good health and CMV-seronegative. The genes are TRBV28 and TRBJ2-2; 7 nucleotides match TRBD1. Here the CDR3 reads CASSLRGGRVAGELFF. CDR3 DNA sequence: TGTGCCAGCAGTTTGAGAGGGGGCAGGGTGGCCGGGGAGCTGTTTTTT.